The 12 T cell receptor beta chains listed next were all sequenced from one sample in a study of molecular identifiers for immune sequencing clone quantification. TCRdb used MiXCR to reprocess the PCR reads, holding one entry per CDR3 protein. The sample includes some 10,000 distinct CDR3 sequences, 19% of them seen just once. The specimen was naive CD8+ T cells from blood, with Jurkat cell RNA spiked in. This sample's subset: FACS-sorted CD8+CD4-CCR7+CD45RA+ naive T cells. These receptors were obtained from a human donor in good health. Some libraries in this study had Jurkat cell RNA spiked in.

By share, this clonotype ranks as medium-sized. The chain links TRBV7-9 to TRBJ2-6; D remains ambiguous. The V gene lost 11 bases and the J gene lost 4 bases, with 9 bases spanning the gap. The germline V gene has CDR1 SEHNR and CDR2 FQNEAQ (reference sequence). The CDR3 covers 12 residues. In nucleotides, the CDR3 is TGTGCCCTATCTGAGGGGGCCAACGTCCTGACTTTC. It codes for CALSEGANVLTF. Full variable domain (rest looked up from reference TRBV7-9 and TRBJ2-6): DTGVSQNPRHKITKRGQNVTFRCDPISEHNRLYWYRQTLGQGPEFLTYFQNEAQLEKSRLLSDRFSAERPKGSFSTLEIQRTEQGDSAMYLCALSEGANVLTFGAGSRLTVL.

This clonotype was seen ten or more times. The chain links TRBV5-4 to TRBJ1-1; D is perhaps TRBD1 (6 bases). Trimming shortened V by 0 bases and J by 5 bases, and 11 bases separated the two germline ends. The CDR3 contains 14 residues. Germline V gives CDR1 SGHNT, CDR2 YYREEE (reference sequence). CDR3 coding DNA: TGTGCCAGCAGCTTGGGGGGGGCGAGTACTGAAGCTTTCTTT. This codes for CASSLGGASTEAFF.

This clonotype was counted many times. The CDR3 sequence is CASSAPTGNSYNEQFF. Written as DNA, the CDR3 is TGTGCCAGCAGTGCCCCGACAGGGAACTCCTACAATGAGCAGTTCTTC. The chain carries TRBV2 and TRBJ2-1; 7 bases line up with TRBD1. Trimming at V came to 4 bases and at J to 0 bases, leaving 6 bases not matched to a gene. The germline V gene has CDR1 SNHLY and CDR2 FYNNEI. CDR3 size: 16 residues.

This clonotype is deemed medium-sized. The chain employs TRBV4-1 and TRBJ1-1; D is unresolved. Germline V gene sequence: CDR1 MGHRA, CDR2 YSYEKL. Trimming took off 4 bases at V and 0 bases at J, with 12 bases between the two ends. The CDR3 totals 15 residues. CDR3 sequence: CASSPGALLNTEAFF. CDR3 in DNA: TGCGCCAGCAGCCCGGGAGCACTACTGAACACTGAAGCTTTCTTT.

Turning to this clonotype: This clone may be a read error of a much larger clone one base away. The final CDR3 position lacks the conserved phenylalanine or tryptophan, pointing to a likely read error. The rearrangement uses TRBV28 and TRBJ1-5; no clear D gene. Germline-derived CDR1 and CDR2 are MDHEN and SYDVKM. V was shortened by 3 bases and J by 6 bases, with 3 bases between the two germline ends. The CDR3 has 11 residues. The CDR3: CASSFIQPQHL. The CDR3 DNA reads as TGTGCCAGCAGTTTCATTCAGCCCCAGCATCTT.

The chain links TRBV13 to TRBJ2-7; D may be TRBD2 (6 bases). V lost 8 bases to trimming and J lost 2 bases, with 25 bases between them. Looked up from germline, CDR1 is PRHDT and CDR2 is FYEKMQ (reference sequence). The CDR3 sequence is 17 residues long. CDR3 bases: TGTGCCAGCTCCAAGTCTAGCGCCGCAAAGGGCGCCTACGAGCAGTACTTC. It yields the protein CASSKSSAAKGAYEQYF.

The gene calls are TRBV7-9 and TRBJ1-1; D not certain. The ends were cut back, 7 bases at V and 4 bases at J, with 16 bases in the middle. This CDR3 is built from 14 residues. Germline CDR1 reads SEHNR; CDR2 reads FQNEAQ (reference sequence). The CDR3 region has the DNA TGTGCCAGCACCTACCCTCGATCGGGCACTGAAGCTTTCTTT. It specifies CASTYPRSGTEAFF. Combining the CDR3 with reference TRBV7-9 and TRBJ1-1 gives the whole variable domain DTGVSQNPRHKITKRGQNVTFRCDPISEHNRLYWYRQTLGQGPEFLTYFQNEAQLEKSRLLSDRFSAERPKGSFSTLEIQRTEQGDSAMYLCASTYPRSGTEAFFGQGTRLTVV.

Of note for this clonotype: An end of the junction does not agree with germline; a read error may underlie this. The genes are TRBV12-3 or TRBV12-4 and TRBJ2-1, with D uncertain. There are 13 residues in the CDR3. The CDR3 nucleotides are TGTGCCATCAGTTTGAGTTCCTACAATGAGCAGTTCTTC. Residues: CAISLSSYNEQFF.

This clonotype is termed medium-sized. The chain is built from TRBV28 and TRBJ2-3; 7 nucleotides line up with TRBD2. Germline V lookup: CDR1 MDHEN, CDR2 SYDVKM. This CDR3 comprises 12 residues. The junction had 5 bases not matched to a gene; V was cut back by 7 bases and J by 7 bases. The CDR3 here is CASNDGRHTQYF. The CDR3 DNA reads as TGTGCCAGCAACGACGGGAGGCATACGCAGTATTTT.

The chain has TRBV6-2 or TRBV6-3 and TRBJ2-1, with 8 positions matching TRBD2. The CDR3 runs to 13 residues. CDR1 is MNHEY, CDR2 SVGEGT, per germline. Trimming took 6 bases from V and 5 from J; bases not matched to a gene: 3. CDR3 DNA sequence: TGTGCCAGCAGCCGGGGGGGCAACAATGAGCAGTTCTTC. It specifies CASSRGGNNEQFF.

This clonotype rates as medium-sized. The chain couples TRBV7-6 to TRBJ2-2; 12 nucleotides agree with TRBD2. The V and J ends lost 5 bases and 6 bases, in that order; junction bases with no gene match: 10. The germline gives CDR1 SGHVS, CDR2 FNYEAQ. This CDR3 contains 17 residues. The CDR3 coding sequence is TGTGCCAGCAGCCTACTAGCGGGAGGATCTCGAGCCGGGGAGCTGTTTTTT. Protein: CASSLLAGGSRAGELFF.

This clonotype was counted many times. This chain connects TRBV19 to TRBJ2-1; no firm D call. Between the trimmed V and J ends, which lost 3 bases and 2 bases, there was a span of 11 bases. The CDR3 extends over 15 amino acids. Germline values: CDR1 LNHDA, CDR2 SQIVND (reference sequence). CDR3 in amino acids: CASSIGLSAYNEQFF. CDR3 DNA sequence: TGTGCCAGTAGTATCGGTCTATCGGCCTACAATGAGCAGTTCTTC. The variable domain in full, with the rest retrieved from reference TRBV19 and TRBJ2-1, is DGGITQSPKYLFRKEGQNVTLSCEQNLNHDAMYWYRQDPGQGLRLIYYSQIVNDFQKGDIAEGYSVSREKKESFPLTVTSAQKNPTAFYLCASSIGLSAYNEQFFGPGTRLTVL.